These T cell receptor beta chains were read from a single sample in a study of regulatory T cells in long-lasting Graves disease. Each CDR3 protein gets one entry after TCRdb re-called the multiplex PCR reads with MiXCR. The repertoire consists of more than 300,000 distinct CDR3 sequences, with roughly a fifth occurring once and the leading ten covering about 29%. Sequencing used peripheral blood mononuclear cells (PBMCs), obtained when the disease was refractory, from a patient treated with antithyroid drugs. Every receptor here comes from a female donor with Graves disease. CDR3s leave out the opening cysteine and the closing phenylalanine or tryptophan.

V,length,CDR3
TRBV5-4,13,ASSAVRQGIYEQY
TRBV27,11,ASSFGDSDEQY
TRBV11-1,12,ASSNWGEEDTQY
TRBV6-1,13,AGSLQVTRNEKLF
TRBV3-1,14,ASSQERGLHTGELF
TRBV18,14,ASSQSGQGGNTEAF
TRBV5-1,13,ASSLVRGRTDTQY
TRBV7-2,13,ASSLPDRVFYGYT
TRBV24-1,9,ATSLRYEQY
TRBV7-2,13,ASSLTADSFYEQY
TRBV20-1,13,SARDPGRVARKLF
TRBV7-9,12,ASGLTGSLYGYT
TRBV7-9,14,ASSYITGTGTYEQY
TRBV18,12,ASSPDRASYGYT
TRBV5-1,10,ASRRPEETQY
TRBV5-1,11,ASSFLGQYGYT
TRBV11-2,14,ASSSGQGARTGELF
TRBV2,11,ASTRQKREKLF
TRBV28,11,ASSYPQRNTIY
TRBV10-3,14,ATKNKGQVTNTEAF
TRBV11-3,11,ASSLRHPYEQY
TRBV6-2/TRBV6-3,11,ASRRDSLETQY
TRBV20-1,11,SARLAGGETQY
TRBV11-2,16,ASSLGHFGDRYNSPLH
TRBV6-1,11,ASTRDFNQPQH
TRBV18,14,ASSPGRGILVTEAF
TRBV28,13,ASSSRTNVGYEQY
TRBV11-2,14,ASSQELAGSVYEQY
TRBV19,11,ASSMNGAGELF
TRBV7-3,14,ASSFLGTSGGHEQY
TRBV19,13,ATSADRTSTDTQY
TRBV6-2/TRBV6-3,12,ASTPAGAFETQY
TRBV7-2,13,ASSLVEGSPYEQY
TRBV28,10,ASSFGQDEAF
TRBV5-1,14,ASSLEVSGGRETQY
TRBV28,14,ASSSTGALTNEKLF
TRBV20-1,12,SARGPYSNQPQH
TRBV30,11,AWNPGLLYTIY
TRBV5-1,14,ASSLRQGGLGSPLH
TRBV28,14,ASRPRPHRYQGPQH